This entry is about one TCR beta chain. The antigen it binds to is not known. No per-base quality is available; no much larger clone lies one base away. This entry is derived from a study of response to subunit inactivated influenza vaccine (dated by TCRdb to the late 2010s). For context, the study as a whole: Deep quantitative T cell receptor repertoire profiling was used in the study to track responses to a trivalent subunit inactivated influenza vaccine. The research as a whole found: The authors suggested that each seasonal influenza vaccination may recruit only a limited number of new T cells.

The CDR3 measures 16 amino acids from cysteine to phenylalanine. Just CDR3 DNA is preserved here, 48 bases in frame from base 1. Looking up the germline V gene (reference sequence) yields CDR1 SEHNR and CDR2 FQNEAQ. At the junction V is shortened by 4 bases and J by 2 bases, with 17 bases in between. Libraries were built with RT-PCR. The sequencing machine was an Illumina HiSeq 2500. TCRdb applied fastp at Q25 and MiXCR to the public reads, then kept only in-frame beta chains. Rows matching on CDR3 protein sequence are summarized as one entry with the most common DNA and genes. For this sample the table gives a few hundred thousand distinct CDR3 sequences, of which about a fifth were detected only once. Of the sample, roughly a tenth falls within the top ten clones.

The clonotype was recovered from a man aged 50-75 years who received an inactivated influenza vaccine. Donor details come from another sample of the same person, matched by shared clones. Specimen: PBMCs from blood, collected 21 months after vaccination. The V and J genes are TRBV7-9 and TRBJ1-1; possibly the D gene is TRBD1, per 5 matching bases. CDR3 reads: CASSSHGRGRNTEAFF. The bases read TGTGCCAGCAGCTCCCATGGGAGGGGCAGAAACACTGAAGCTTTCTTT.